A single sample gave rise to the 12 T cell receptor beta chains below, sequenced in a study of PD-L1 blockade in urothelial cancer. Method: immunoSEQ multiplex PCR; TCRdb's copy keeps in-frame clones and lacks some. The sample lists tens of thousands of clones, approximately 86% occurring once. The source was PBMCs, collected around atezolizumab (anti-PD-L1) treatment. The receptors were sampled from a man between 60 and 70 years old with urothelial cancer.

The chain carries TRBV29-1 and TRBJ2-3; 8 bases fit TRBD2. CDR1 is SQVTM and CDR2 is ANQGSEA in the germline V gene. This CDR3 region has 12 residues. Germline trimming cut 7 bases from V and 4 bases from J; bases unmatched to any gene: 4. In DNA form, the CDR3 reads TGCAGCGCAAGCGGGAGCGCAGATACGCAGTATTTT. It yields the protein CSASGSADTQYF.

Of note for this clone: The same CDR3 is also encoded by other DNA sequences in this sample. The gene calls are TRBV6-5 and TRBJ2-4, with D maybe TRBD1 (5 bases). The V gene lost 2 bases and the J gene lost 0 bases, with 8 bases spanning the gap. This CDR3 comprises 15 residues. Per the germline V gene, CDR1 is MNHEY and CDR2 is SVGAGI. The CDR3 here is CASSYRGLAKNIQYF. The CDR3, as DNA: TGTGCCAGCAGTTACAGGGGCCTAGCCAAAAACATTCAGTACTTC.

CDR3 loop: CATSRRLAGLSSYNEQFF. CDR3 DNA: TGTGCCACCAGCAGAAGACTAGCGGGGTTAAGCTCCTACAATGAGCAGTTCTTC. V gene TRBV15 combines with J gene TRBJ2-1; 11 nucleotides align to TRBD2. The junction had 6 bases not matched to a gene; V was cut back by 2 bases and J by 0 bases. CDR1 and CDR2 (germline): LNHNV, YYDKDF (reference sequence). This CDR3 contains 18 residues.

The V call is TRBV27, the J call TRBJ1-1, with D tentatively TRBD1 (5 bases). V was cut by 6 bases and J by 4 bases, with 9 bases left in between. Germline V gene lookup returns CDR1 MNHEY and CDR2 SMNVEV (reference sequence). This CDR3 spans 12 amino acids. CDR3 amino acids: CASRRDGTEAFF. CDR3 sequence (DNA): TGTGCCAGCAGGCGGGACGGCACTGAAGCTTTCTTT.

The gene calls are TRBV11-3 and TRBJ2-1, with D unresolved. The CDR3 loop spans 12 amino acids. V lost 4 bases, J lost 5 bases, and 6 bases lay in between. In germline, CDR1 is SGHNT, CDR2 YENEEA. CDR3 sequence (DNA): TGTGCCAGCAGCTCTCGGGACAATGAGCAGTTCTTC. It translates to CASSSRDNEQFF.

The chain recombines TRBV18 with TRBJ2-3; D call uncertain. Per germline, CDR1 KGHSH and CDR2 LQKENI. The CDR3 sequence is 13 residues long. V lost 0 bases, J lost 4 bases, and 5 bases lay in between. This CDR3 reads CASSPPSSDTQYF. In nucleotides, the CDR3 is TGTGCCAGCTCACCACCCTCCTCAGATACGCAGTATTTT.

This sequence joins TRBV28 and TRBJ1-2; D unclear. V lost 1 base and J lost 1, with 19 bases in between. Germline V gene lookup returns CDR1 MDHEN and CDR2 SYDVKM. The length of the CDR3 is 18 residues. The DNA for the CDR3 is TGTGCCAGCAGTTTATATTTGGGTTCCGGGTCCTTTAACTATGGCTACACCTTC. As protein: CASSLYLGSGSFNYGYTF.

In nucleotides, the CDR3 is TGTGCCAGCAGTGGGCCAAGGACAGGCTCCTACGAGCAGTACTTC. Protein: CASSGPRTGSYEQYF. The chain links TRBV28 to TRBJ2-7, with 7 bases that match TRBD1. CDR1 is MDHEN, CDR2 SYDVKM, per germline. The V gene end was trimmed by 5 bases and the J gene end by 0 bases; junction bases not matched to a gene: 7. This CDR3 has 15 amino acids.

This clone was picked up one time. CDR3 loop: CASSPSLAYNEKLFF. CDR3 bases: TGTGCCAGCAGCCCCTCCCTTGCCTATAATGAAAAACTGTTTTTT. The chain uses TRBV5-4 and TRBJ1-4; no reliable D call. Germline V gene sequence: CDR1 SGHNT, CDR2 YYREEE (reference sequence). The V end lost 4 bases, the J end lost 4 bases, and 14 bases lay between the germline ends. The CDR3 is 15 amino acids.

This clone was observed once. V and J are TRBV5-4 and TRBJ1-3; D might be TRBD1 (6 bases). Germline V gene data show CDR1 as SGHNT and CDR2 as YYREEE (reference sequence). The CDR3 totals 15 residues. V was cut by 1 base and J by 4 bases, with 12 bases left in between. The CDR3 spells CASSLTGLVGNTIYF. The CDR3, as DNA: TGTGCCAGCAGCTTGACAGGGCTAGTGGGAAACACCATATATTTT.

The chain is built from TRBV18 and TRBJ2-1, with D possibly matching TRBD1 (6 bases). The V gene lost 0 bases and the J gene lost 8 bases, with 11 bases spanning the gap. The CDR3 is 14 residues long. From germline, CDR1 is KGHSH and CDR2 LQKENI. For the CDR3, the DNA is TGTGCCAGCTCACCACCGGCCAGGGGTGATGAGCAGTTCTTC. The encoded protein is CASSPPARGDEQFF.

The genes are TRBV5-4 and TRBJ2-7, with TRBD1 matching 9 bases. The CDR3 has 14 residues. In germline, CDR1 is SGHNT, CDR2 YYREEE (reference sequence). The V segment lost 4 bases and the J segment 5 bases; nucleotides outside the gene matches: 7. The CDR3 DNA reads TGTGCCAGCAGCAAGGGACAGGGTAGGGACGAGCAGTACTTC. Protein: CASSKGQGRDEQYF.